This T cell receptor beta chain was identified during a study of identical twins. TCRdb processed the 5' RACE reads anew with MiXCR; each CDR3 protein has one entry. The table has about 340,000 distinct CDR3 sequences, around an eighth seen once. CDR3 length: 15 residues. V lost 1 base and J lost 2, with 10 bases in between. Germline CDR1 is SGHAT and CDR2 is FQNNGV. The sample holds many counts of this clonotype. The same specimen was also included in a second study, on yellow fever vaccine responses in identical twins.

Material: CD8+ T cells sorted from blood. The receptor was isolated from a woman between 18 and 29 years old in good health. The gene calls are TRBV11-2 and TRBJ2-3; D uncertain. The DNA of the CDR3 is TGTGCCAGCAGCTTAGTCTATGATCCCACAGATACGCAGTATTTT. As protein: CASSLVYDPTDTQYF.